The subject of this entry is one TCR beta chain. What it binds is not known. This specimen belongs to a study of T cell responses to AZD1222 COVID-19 vaccine. Findings and caveats of the study: Unmutated variant regions are reportedly the target of nearly half of TCRs that are spike-specific.

Repertoires were generated with immunoSEQ multiplex PCR, while TCRdb's copy carries only in-frame clones and drops some. The data show tens of thousands of clones, around 85% seen once. The CDR3 has 13 residues. V dropped 3 bases and J dropped 4 bases, with 7 bases sitting between them. The germline gives CDR1 MNHNS, CDR2 SASEGT. This chain links TRBV6-1 with TRBJ1-5; unclear D gene. The source is an adult in good health. The sequences come from peripheral blood, collected on day 0 of MenACWY control vaccination. The CDR3, as DNA: TGTGCCAGCAGTGATTTCAGGAATCAGCCCCAGCATTTT. It encodes CASSDFRNQPQHF.